This T cell receptor (beta chain) was found in a study of beta chain features in type 1 diabetes. Regarding the study as a whole: Within each of all four CD4+ subsets, Type 1 diabetes patients had TCRB CDR3s that were moderately but significantly shorter. A closer apparent resemblance between naive, central memory and Treg TCRB repertoires was seen in patients than in healthy donors.

CD4+ naive, central memory, regulatory and stem cell-like memory subsets were isolated by sorting on CD45RO/CCR7/CD25/CD127/CD95/CD27. The isolated RNA, all of it, was reverse transcribed, so expressed TCRB transcripts were what got sequenced. Data came from immunoSEQ multiplex PCR; TCRdb stores just in-frame clones and leaves some out. Of 310,000 or so clones in the sample, 9.3% were seen once. As regards this clone: Antigen: not known.

Input material: central memory CD4+ T cells from blood. The TCR was taken from a young man with type 1 diabetes.

The CDR3 sequence: CASSQGLVYSYEQYF. CDR3 sequence (DNA): TGTGCCAGCAGCCAGGGACTAGTGTACTCCTACGAGCAGTACTTC. The chain is built from TRBV11-2 and TRBJ2-7; 8 bases align to TRBD2. Looked up from germline, CDR1 is SGHAT and CDR2 is FQNNGV. The CDR3 totals 15 residues. The V segment lost 5 bases and the J segment 0 bases; nucleotides outside the gene matches: 6.